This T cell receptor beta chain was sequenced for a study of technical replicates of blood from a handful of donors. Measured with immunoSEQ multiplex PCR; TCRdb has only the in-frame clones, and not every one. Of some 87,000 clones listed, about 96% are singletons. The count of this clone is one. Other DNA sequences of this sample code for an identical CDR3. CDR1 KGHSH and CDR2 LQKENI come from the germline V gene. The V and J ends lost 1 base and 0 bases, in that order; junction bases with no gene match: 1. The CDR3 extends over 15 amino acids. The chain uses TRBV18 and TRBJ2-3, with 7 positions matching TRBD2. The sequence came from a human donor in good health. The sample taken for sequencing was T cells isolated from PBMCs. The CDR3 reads CASSPLAGSTDTQYF. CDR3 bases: TGTGCCAGCTCACCACTAGCGGGCAGCACAGATACGCAGTATTTT.